The present T cell receptor beta chain was sequenced within a study of blood T cell repertoires in COVID-19. Study overall: From T cells, B-cell-depleted T cells, or PBMCs came the material, which was cDNA or gDNA.

Trimming took 0 bases from V and 2 from J, leaving 20 bases between them. The length of the CDR3 is 18 residues. Per germline, CDR1 SNHLY and CDR2 FYNNEI. The assay was immunoSEQ multiplex PCR, and TCRdb's table has in-frame clones only and misses some. The sample yields 200,000 to 300,000 clones, 65% to 85% seen once. This chain connects TRBV2 to TRBJ2-7; D not resolved. The source material was peripheral blood. The receptor comes from a human donor in a cohort sampled during active COVID-19. CDR3 nucleotide sequence: TGTGCCAGCAGTGAAGCGCCCCCAGGCCCCCTCGCCGCCTACGAGCAGTACTTC. It translates to CASSEAPPGPLAAYEQYF.